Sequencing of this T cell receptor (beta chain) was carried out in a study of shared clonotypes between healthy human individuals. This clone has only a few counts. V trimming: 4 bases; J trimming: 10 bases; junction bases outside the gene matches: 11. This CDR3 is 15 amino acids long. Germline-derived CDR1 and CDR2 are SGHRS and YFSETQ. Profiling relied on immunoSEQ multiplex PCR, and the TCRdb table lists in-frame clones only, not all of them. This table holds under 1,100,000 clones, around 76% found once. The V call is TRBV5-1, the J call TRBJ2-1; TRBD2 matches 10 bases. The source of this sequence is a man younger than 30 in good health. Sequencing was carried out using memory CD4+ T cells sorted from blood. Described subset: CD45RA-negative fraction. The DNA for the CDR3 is TGCGCCAGCAGCAAAGAAGCGGGAGGGCCGGGGGAGCAGTTCTTC. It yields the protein CASSKEAGGPGEQFF.